Below are 29 T cell receptor beta chains sequenced from a single sample in a study of identical twins. TCRdb recomputed calls from the 5' RACE reads with MiXCR, one row per CDR3 protein. In the table there are around 510,000 distinct CDR3 sequences, around an eighth of which are singletons. Separately, the same data were catalogued under a study of yellow fever vaccine responses in identical twins.

The sequencing input was CD4+ T cells sorted from blood. These receptors were obtained from a woman aged 18-30 years in good health.

This clonotype has more than one count but fewer than ten. Here the CDR3 DNA reads TGTGCCAGCAGCTTTAGTCACGGCACTGAAGCTTTCTTT. Protein product: CASSFSHGTEAFF. This chain connects TRBV7-8 to TRBJ1-1, with D uncertain. The length of the CDR3 is 13 residues. CDR1 SGHVS and CDR2 FQNEAQ come from the germline V gene. Trimming took 3 bases from V and 4 from J, leaving 9 bases between them.

The chain uses TRBV4-2 and TRBJ2-5; perhaps TRBD1 as D (6 bases). V lost 1 base and J 5 bases, leaving 14 bases between the germline ends. The germline V gene encodes CDR1 LGHNA and CDR2 YNFKEQ. The CDR3 covers 15 residues. The CDR3 loop is CASSQVWGLEETQYF. In DNA, the CDR3 is TGTGCCAGCAGCCAAGTATGGGGGCTCGAGGAGACCCAGTACTTC.

This chain joins TRBV24-1 and TRBJ2-4; 7 bases agree with TRBD1. Trimming at V came to 4 bases and at J to 0 bases, leaving 11 bases not matched to a gene. Germline CDR1 is KGHDR and CDR2 is SFDVKD. The length of the CDR3 is 18 residues. In DNA, the CDR3 is TGTGCCACCAGTGACCGACCCCGCCGGACAGGAGCCAAAAACATTCAGTACTTC. The encoded protein is CATSDRPRRTGAKNIQYF.

This clonotype occurred a few times. V usage is TRBV5-1 and J usage is TRBJ2-7, with D perhaps TRBD2 (6 bases). This CDR3 is built from 17 residues. Germline assignment: CDR1 SGHRS and CDR2 YFSETQ. The V end lost 1 base, the J end lost 0 bases, and 17 bases lay between the germline ends. The CDR3 sequence: CASSLKGKAGNSYEQYF. In nucleotides, the CDR3 is TGCGCCAGCAGCTTGAAAGGGAAAGCGGGTAACTCCTACGAGCAGTACTTC.

This chain links TRBV5-6 with TRBJ2-7, with TRBD2 identical over 8 bases. Per germline, CDR1 SGHDT and CDR2 YYEEEE. This CDR3 spans 16 amino acids. J gave up 10 bases and V 2 bases, and 17 bases lay outside the gene matches. CDR3 sequence (DNA): TGTGCCAGCAGCTTTACGTCGGGAGGGCCGATCCGGGACCAGTACTTC. It codes for CASSFTSGGPIRDQYF.

The rearrangement links TRBV7-9 to TRBJ2-7; no definite D call. Germline values: CDR1 SEHNR, CDR2 FQNEAQ (reference sequence). V was cut by 0 bases and J by 6 bases, with 6 bases left in between. The CDR3 contains 12 residues. CDR3 DNA: TGTGCCAGCAGCTTAGCGAAGGGCGAGCAGTACTTC. Translation gives CASSLAKGEQYF.

This clonotype turned up a few times. The chain is built from TRBV11-2 and TRBJ2-1, with D possibly matching TRBD1 (6 bases). The germline V and J ends were trimmed by 8 bases and 3 bases, with 11 bases remaining between them. Germline CDR1 and CDR2: SGHAT and FQNNGV. The CDR3 has 13 amino acids. DNA for the CDR3: TGTGCCAGCCGGGACACCGTCTACAATGAGCAGTTCTTC. The encoded protein is CASRDTVYNEQFF.

In this sample, this clonotype turned up a few times. The chain links TRBV7-2 to TRBJ2-5, with a possible D match to TRBD2 (5 bases). The CDR3 totals 15 residues. Between the trimmed V and J ends, which lost 4 bases and 0 bases, there was a span of 12 bases. CDR1 is SGHTA and CDR2 is FQGNSA in the germline V gene. The chain's CDR3 is CASSSDGKYQETQYF. CDR3 coding DNA: TGTGCCAGCAGCTCGGACGGGAAGTACCAAGAGACCCAGTACTTC.

The V and J genes are TRBV7-8 and TRBJ2-1; the D gene is possibly TRBD2 (6 bases). This CDR3 is built from 15 residues. V lost 3 bases and J lost 0, with 9 bases in between. The V gene's germline CDR1 is SGHVS and CDR2 FQNEAQ. As DNA, the CDR3 is TGTGCCAGCAGCTTTTTGGGGGGCTCCTACAATGAGCAGTTCTTC. Its protein is CASSFLGGSYNEQFF.

The chain employs TRBV30 and TRBJ2-7; D is undetermined. Germline assignment: CDR1 GTSNPN and CDR2 SVGIG (reference sequence). The CDR3 consists of 12 residues. V was cut by 1 base and J by 6 bases, with 10 bases left in between. The DNA of the CDR3 is TGTGCCTGGAGTGGGGATACGGGCGAGCAGTACTTC. Its translation: CAWSGDTGEQYF.

Only a few counts were recorded for this clonotype. V gene TRBV29-1 combines with J gene TRBJ2-2; TRBD1 matches 7 bases. V trimming: 6 bases; J trimming: 6 bases; junction bases outside the gene matches: 10. The germline gives CDR1 SQVTM, CDR2 ANQGSEA. CDR3 size: 14 residues. Here the CDR3 DNA reads TGCAGCGTCCGGACAGGTGGCGCACCCGGGGAGCTGTTTTTT. This translates into CSVRTGGAPGELFF.

This chain uses TRBV5-1 with TRBJ2-2; TRBD2 matches 16 bases. Germline CDR1 SGHRS, CDR2 YFSETQ. The CDR3 has 20 amino acids. J lost 1 base, V lost 4 bases, and 10 bases had no gene match. CDR3 residues: CASSMGLAGGYSRNTGELFF. CDR3 coding DNA: TGCGCCAGCAGCATGGGACTAGCGGGGGGGTATTCGCGGAACACCGGGGAGCTGTTTTTT.

The genes are TRBV6-1 and TRBJ2-1; D tentatively fits TRBD1 or TRBD2 (5 bases each). CDR3 length equals 14 residues. The ends were cut back, 5 bases at V and 6 bases at J, with 14 bases in the middle. Germline CDR1 is MNHNS and CDR2 is SASEGT. In nucleotides, the CDR3 is TGTGCCAGCAGTCTCCGAAAGGGGACCAATGAGCAGTTCTTC. Translating it yields CASSLRKGTNEQFF.

This clonotype was counted a few times. The genes are TRBV6-5 and TRBJ2-7, with TRBD2 as a possible D gene (6 bases). The germline V gene has CDR1 MNHEY and CDR2 SVGAGI. There are 13 residues in the CDR3. V was clipped by 4 bases and J by 6 bases, with 13 bases between them. The CDR3 DNA is TGTGCCAGCAGTTCCCGGGACTCAATCGAGCAGTACTTC. This translates into CASSSRDSIEQYF.

A few counts support this clonotype. The chain recombines TRBV6-1 with TRBJ2-1, with 8 bases fitting TRBD2. The V gene end was trimmed by 7 bases and the J gene end by 3 bases; junction bases not matched to a gene: 8. CDR3 length equals 15 residues. The germline gives CDR1 MNHNS, CDR2 SASEGT. The CDR3 reads CASNGVAGRYNEQFF. The CDR3 DNA follows: TGTGCCAGCAACGGAGTAGCGGGACGCTACAATGAGCAGTTCTTC.

This clonotype turned up a few times. V gene TRBV7-9 combines with J gene TRBJ2-5; 8 bases are shared with TRBD2. Germline loops: CDR1 SEHNR, CDR2 FQNEAQ (reference sequence). V lost 0 bases to trimming and J lost 4 bases; unmatched junction nucleotides: 4. CDR3 length: 15 residues. The CDR3, as DNA: TGTGCCAGCAGCTTAGCGACGGGGGGGCGAGAGACCCAGTACTTC. Amino acids: CASSLATGGRETQYF.

This clonotype occurred a few times. The V gene is TRBV4-3, the J gene TRBJ2-7; 11 bases are shared with TRBD2. The V segment lost 2 bases and the J segment 0 bases; nucleotides outside the gene matches: 6. This CDR3 is 17 amino acids long. Germline V gene sequence: CDR1 LGHNA, CDR2 YSLEER. DNA for the CDR3: TGCGCCAGCAGCCAATTAGCGGGAGGGCTCACCTCCTACGAGCAGTACTTC. Encoded protein: CASSQLAGGLTSYEQYF.

This chain uses TRBV10-3 with TRBJ1-1; a possible D gene is TRBD1 (5 bases). Trimming left V 3 bases short and J 5 bases short, with 10 bases between. Looked up from germline, CDR1 is ENHRY and CDR2 is SYGVKD. The length of the CDR3 is 13 residues. CDR3 loop: CAISDGAGTEAFF. DNA of the CDR3: TGTGCCATCAGTGATGGGGCGGGGACTGAAGCTTTCTTT.

The chain is built from TRBV11-2 and TRBJ2-1, with D possibly TRBD2 on 5 matching bases. The CDR3 is made up of 12 amino acids. V was shortened by 3 bases and J by 13 bases, with 13 bases between the two germline ends. Germline assignment: CDR1 SGHAT and CDR2 FQNNGV. The CDR3 protein is CASSLGRHTQFF. The CDR3 coding sequence is TGTGCCAGCAGCTTGGGGAGACACACTCAGTTCTTC.

This clonotype was seen many times. The rearrangement uses TRBV6-2 or TRBV6-3 and TRBJ2-1; 8 bases are a match to TRBD2. This CDR3 comprises 14 residues. V was clipped by 8 bases and J by 7 bases; unmatched bases: 10. CDR1 and CDR2 (germline): MNHEY, SVGEGT. This CDR3 reads CASLSGGIENEQFF. The DNA for the CDR3 is TGTGCCAGCCTAAGCGGGGGCATCGAAAATGAGCAGTTCTTC.

This clonotype was detected only once. One end of the junction is discordant with germline, which a read error may explain. V and J are TRBV12-3 or TRBV12-4 and TRBJ2-3, with TRBD1 as a possible D gene (6 bases). The CDR3 consists of 14 residues. CDR3 protein: CPSSRQVRTDTQYF. The CDR3 bases are TGTCCCAGCAGTCGACAGGTTCGCACAGATACGCAGTATTTT.

This clonotype was seen repeatedly, ten times or more. The chain employs TRBV4-1 and TRBJ2-1; 7 bases agree with TRBD1. The CDR3 is made up of 15 amino acids. With V trimmed by 3 bases and J by 9 bases, 11 bases remained unmatched. Germline V gives CDR1 MGHRA, CDR2 YSYEKL. The CDR3 DNA sequence: TGCGCCAGCAGCCATCCAGACAGGGAGATTTTTGAGCAGTTCTTC. It encodes CASSHPDREIFEQFF.

This clonotype has just a few counts. This sequence joins TRBV2 and TRBJ2-3; D possibly corresponds to TRBD2 (6 bases). The V gene's germline CDR1 is SNHLY and CDR2 FYNNEI. The CDR3 is 13 amino acids. Between the trimmed V and J ends, which lost 11 bases and 9 bases, there was a span of 21 bases. DNA for the CDR3: TGTGCCGGACTCGCGGAGGGCCCGGGGACGCAGTATTTT. This sequence encodes CAGLAEGPGTQYF.

V is TRBV5-1 and J is TRBJ2-5; no definite D call. The CDR3 length is 16 residues. The germline CDR1 and CDR2 sequences are SGHRS and YFSETQ. Trimming cost V 0 bases and J 0 bases, with 12 bases left between them. CDR3 loop: CASSLVGTNYQETQYF. The CDR3 nucleotides are TGCGCCAGCAGCTTGGTGGGCACCAACTACCAAGAGACCCAGTACTTC.

This CDR3 reads CASSPSAALIEQYF. DNA for the CDR3: TGTGCCAGCTCACCATCAGCGGCCCTAATCGAGCAGTACTTC. The V call is TRBV18, the J call TRBJ2-7, with D maybe TRBD2 (5 bases). Germline loops: CDR1 KGHSH, CDR2 LQKENI. CDR3 length: 14 amino acids. The V and J ends lost 2 bases and 6 bases respectively, with 14 bases between them.

The rearrangement joins TRBV5-6 to TRBJ2-3; D call uncertain. The V gene's germline CDR1 is SGHDT and CDR2 YYEEEE. Trimming stripped 0 bases from V and 2 bases from J, with 19 bases between. The CDR3 spans 18 residues. The CDR3: CASSLAFFRAGYTDTQYF. CDR3 nucleotides: TGTGCCAGCAGCTTGGCCTTTTTCCGGGCTGGGTACACAGATACGCAGTATTTT.

This clonotype was seen only a few times. This chain joins TRBV5-1 and TRBJ1-3, with a tentative D call TRBD1 (6 bases). The CDR3 has 16 amino acids. Germline V gene lookup returns CDR1 SGHRS and CDR2 YFSETQ. V was trimmed by 2 bases and J by 0 bases, leaving 12 bases between them. The CDR3 is CASSLNRASSGNTIYF. The CDR3 DNA reads TGCGCCAGCAGCTTAAACAGGGCGAGCTCTGGAAACACCATATATTTT.

The chain links TRBV6-5 to TRBJ2-7; TRBD1 agrees at 10 bases. The CDR3 extends over 14 amino acids. Unmatched junction bases numbered 3, after V lost 2 bases and J lost 5 bases. Germline CDR1 reads MNHEY; CDR2 reads SVGAGI. The CDR3 sequence: CASSYVGTGDEQYF. In nucleotides, the CDR3 is TGTGCCAGCAGTTACGTCGGGACAGGGGACGAGCAGTACTTC.

This clonotype has more than one count but fewer than ten. The chain carries TRBV15 and TRBJ2-3; 10 bases are shared with TRBD2. Germline lookup yields CDR1 LNHNV and CDR2 YYDKDF (reference sequence). With 0 bases clipped from V and 3 bases from J, the junction kept 9 bases outside the gene matches. This CDR3 region has 18 residues. In nucleotides, the CDR3 is TGTGCCACCAGCAGAGATCCCGTTCTAGCGGGAGCGACAGATACGCAGTATTTT. This codes for CATSRDPVLAGATDTQYF.